This entry describes one T cell receptor (beta chain). These data come from a study of T cells expressing NK-cell markers. Turning to the study itself: It was from sorted CD3+CD56+NKG2C+, CD3+CD56+NKG2C- and CD3+CD56-NKG2C+ T cells that TCR beta repertoires came.

TCRdb re-called the 5' RACE reads and shows each CDR3 protein once, DNA omitted. Its listing shows 400,000 or so distinct CDR3 sequences. Germline assignment: CDR1 LNHDA and CDR2 SQIVND (reference sequence). This CDR3 spans 14 amino acids. This rearrangement joins TRBV19 to TRBJ2-7; TCRdb picks TRBD1, but there is no DNA to check that call. Sequencing was performed on blood T cells: a sorted CD56 or NKG2C T cell subset, CD4+ or CD8+ T cells, or bulk PBMC T cells (not recorded which). This receptor was taken from a woman aged 45-65 years in good health. CDR3 sequence reads: CASSPLQGVGEQYF.